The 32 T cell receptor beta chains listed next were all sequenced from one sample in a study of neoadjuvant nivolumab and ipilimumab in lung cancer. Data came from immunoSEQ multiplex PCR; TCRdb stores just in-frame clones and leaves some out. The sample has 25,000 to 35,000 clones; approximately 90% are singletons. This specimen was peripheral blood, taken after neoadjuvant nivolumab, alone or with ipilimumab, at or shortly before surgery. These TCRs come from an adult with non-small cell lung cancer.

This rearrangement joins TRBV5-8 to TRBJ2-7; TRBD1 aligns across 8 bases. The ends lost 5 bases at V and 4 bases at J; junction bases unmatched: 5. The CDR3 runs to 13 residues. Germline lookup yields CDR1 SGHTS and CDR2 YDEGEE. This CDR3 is CASRTTGVYEQYF. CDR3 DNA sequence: TGTGCCAGCAGGACGACAGGGGTGTACGAGCAGTACTTC.

The CDR3 here is CASSASGATEAFF. The CDR3 nucleotides read TGTGCCAGCAGCGCCAGCGGGGCCACTGAAGCTTTCTTT. The chain carries TRBV6-1 and TRBJ1-1, with a possible D match to TRBD1 (5 bases). V lost 6 bases and J lost 4, with 12 bases in between. Germline V gives CDR1 MNHNS, CDR2 SASEGT. The CDR3 runs 13 residues.

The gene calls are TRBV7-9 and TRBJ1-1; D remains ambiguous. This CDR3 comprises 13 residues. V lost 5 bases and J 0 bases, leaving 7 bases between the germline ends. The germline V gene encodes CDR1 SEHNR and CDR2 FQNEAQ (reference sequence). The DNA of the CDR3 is TGTGCCAGCAGCGGCCGACTGAACACTGAAGCTTTCTTT. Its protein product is CASSGRLNTEAFF.

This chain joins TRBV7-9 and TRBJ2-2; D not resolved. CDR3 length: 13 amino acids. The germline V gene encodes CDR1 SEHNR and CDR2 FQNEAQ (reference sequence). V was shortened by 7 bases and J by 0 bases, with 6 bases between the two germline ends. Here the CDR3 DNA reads TGTGCCAGCACCCGGACGAACACCGGGGAGCTGTTTTTT. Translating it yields CASTRTNTGELFF. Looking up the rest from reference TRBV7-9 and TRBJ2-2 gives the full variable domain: DTGVSQNPRHKITKRGQNVTFRCDPISEHNRLYWYRQTLGQGPEFLTYFQNEAQLEKSRLLSDRFSAERPKGSFSTLEIQRTEQGDSAMYLCASTRTNTGELFFGEGSRLTVL.

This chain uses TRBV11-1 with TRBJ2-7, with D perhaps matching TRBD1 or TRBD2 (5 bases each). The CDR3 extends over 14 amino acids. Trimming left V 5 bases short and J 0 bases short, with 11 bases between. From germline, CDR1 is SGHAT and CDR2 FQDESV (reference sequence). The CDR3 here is CASSTRDVSYEQYF. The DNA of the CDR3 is TGTGCCAGCAGCACCCGGGACGTCTCCTACGAGCAGTACTTC. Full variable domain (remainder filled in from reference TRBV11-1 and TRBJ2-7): EAEVAQSPRYKITEKSQAVAFWCDPISGHATLYWYRQILGQGPELLVQFQDESVVDDSQLPKDRFSAERLKGVDSTLKIQPAELGDSAMYLCASSTRDVSYEQYFGPGTRLTVT.

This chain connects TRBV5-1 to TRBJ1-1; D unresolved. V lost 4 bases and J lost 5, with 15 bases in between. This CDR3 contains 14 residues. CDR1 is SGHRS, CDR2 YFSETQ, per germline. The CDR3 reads CASSPSVGRTEAFF. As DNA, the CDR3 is TGCGCCAGCAGCCCTTCGGTGGGGAGGACTGAAGCTTTCTTT.

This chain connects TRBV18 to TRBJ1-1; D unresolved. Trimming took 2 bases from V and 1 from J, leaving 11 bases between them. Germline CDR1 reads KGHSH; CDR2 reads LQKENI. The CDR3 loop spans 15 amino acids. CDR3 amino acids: CASSPSPLENTEAFF. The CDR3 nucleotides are TGTGCCAGCTCACCATCTCCCTTGGAGAACACTGAAGCTTTCTTT.

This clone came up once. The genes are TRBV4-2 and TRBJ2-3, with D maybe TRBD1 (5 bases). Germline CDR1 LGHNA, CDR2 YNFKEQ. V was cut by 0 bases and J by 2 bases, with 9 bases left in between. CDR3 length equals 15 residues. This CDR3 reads CASSQDRGNTDTQYF. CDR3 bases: TGTGCCAGCAGCCAAGATAGGGGAAACACAGATACGCAGTATTTT.

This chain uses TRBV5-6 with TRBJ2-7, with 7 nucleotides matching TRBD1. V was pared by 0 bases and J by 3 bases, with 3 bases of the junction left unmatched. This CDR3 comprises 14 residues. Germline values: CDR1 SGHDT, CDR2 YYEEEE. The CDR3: CASSLGQGHYEQYF. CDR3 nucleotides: TGTGCCAGCAGCTTGGGACAGGGTCACTACGAGCAGTACTTC.

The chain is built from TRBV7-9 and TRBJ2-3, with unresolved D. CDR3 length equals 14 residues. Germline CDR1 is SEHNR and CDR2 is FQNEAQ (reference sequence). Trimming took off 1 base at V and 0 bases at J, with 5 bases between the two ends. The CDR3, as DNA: TGTGCCAGCAGCTTAGAGGAAAGCACAGATACGCAGTATTTT. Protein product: CASSLEESTDTQYF.

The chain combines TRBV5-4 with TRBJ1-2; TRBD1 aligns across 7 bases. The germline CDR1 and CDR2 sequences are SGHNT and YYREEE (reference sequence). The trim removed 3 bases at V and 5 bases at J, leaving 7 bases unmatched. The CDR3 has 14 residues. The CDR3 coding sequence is TGTGCCAGCAGCTACACAGGGGTCTGGTATGGCTACACCTTC. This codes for CASSYTGVWYGYTF.

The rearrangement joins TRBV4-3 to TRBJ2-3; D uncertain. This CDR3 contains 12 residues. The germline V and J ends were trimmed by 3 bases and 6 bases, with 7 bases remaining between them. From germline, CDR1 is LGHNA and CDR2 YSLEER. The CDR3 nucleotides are TGCGCCAGCAGCCAGCTCCGGGATACGCAGTATTTT. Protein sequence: CASSQLRDTQYF.

The CDR3 DNA sequence: TGTGCCAGCAGCCCCCGGACTAGCGGGGGCTCGAACACCGGGGAGCTGTTTTTT. Its protein product is CASSPRTSGGSNTGELFF. V is TRBV7-2 and J is TRBJ2-2; 13 bases match TRBD2. Trimming at V came to 5 bases and at J to 0 bases, leaving 6 bases not matched to a gene. There are 18 residues in the CDR3. CDR1 is SGHTA and CDR2 is FQGNSA in the germline V gene.

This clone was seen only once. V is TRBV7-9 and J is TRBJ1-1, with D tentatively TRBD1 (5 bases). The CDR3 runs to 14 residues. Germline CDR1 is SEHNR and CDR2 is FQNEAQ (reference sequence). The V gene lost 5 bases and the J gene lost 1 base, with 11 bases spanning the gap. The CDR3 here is CASSPGLRNTEAFF. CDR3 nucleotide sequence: TGTGCCAGCAGCCCGGGACTAAGGAACACTGAAGCTTTCTTT.

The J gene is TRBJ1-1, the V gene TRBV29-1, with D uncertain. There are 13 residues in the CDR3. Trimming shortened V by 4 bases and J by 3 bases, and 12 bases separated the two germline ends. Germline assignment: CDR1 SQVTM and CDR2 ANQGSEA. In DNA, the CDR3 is TGCAGCGTTGCGGAGGGAACCGACACTGAAGCTTTCTTT. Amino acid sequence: CSVAEGTDTEAFF. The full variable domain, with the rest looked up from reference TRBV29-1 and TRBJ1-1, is SAVISQKPSRDICQRGTSLTIQCQVDSQVTMMFWYRQQPGQSLTLIATANQGSEATYESGFVIDKFPISRPNLTFSTLTVSNMSPEDSSIYLCSVAEGTDTEAFFGQGTRLTVV.

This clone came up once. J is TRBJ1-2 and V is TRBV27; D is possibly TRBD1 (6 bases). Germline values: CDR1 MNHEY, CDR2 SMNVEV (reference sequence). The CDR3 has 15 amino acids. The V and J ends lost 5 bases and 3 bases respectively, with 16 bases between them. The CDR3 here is CASSPNIQGYYGYTF. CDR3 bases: TGTGCCAGCAGTCCAAACATACAGGGTTACTATGGCTACACCTTC.

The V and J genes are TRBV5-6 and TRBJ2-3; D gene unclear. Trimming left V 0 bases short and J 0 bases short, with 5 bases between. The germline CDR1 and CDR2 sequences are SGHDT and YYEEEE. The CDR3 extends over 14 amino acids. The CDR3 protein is CASSLGASTDTQYF. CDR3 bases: TGTGCCAGCAGCTTGGGGGCGAGCACAGATACGCAGTATTTT. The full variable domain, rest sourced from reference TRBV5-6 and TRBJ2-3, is DAGVTQSPTHLIKTRGQQVTLRCSPKSGHDTVSWYQQALGQGPQFIFQYYEEEERQRGNFPDRFSGHQFPNYSSELNVNALLLGDSALYLCASSLGASTDTQYFGPGTRLTVL.

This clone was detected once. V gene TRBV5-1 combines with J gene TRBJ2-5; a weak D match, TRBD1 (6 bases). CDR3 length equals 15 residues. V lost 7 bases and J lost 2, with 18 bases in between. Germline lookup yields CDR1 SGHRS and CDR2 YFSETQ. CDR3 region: CASYSYGDTQETQYF. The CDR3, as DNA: TGCGCCAGCTATTCCTATGGGGACACACAAGAGACCCAGTACTTC.

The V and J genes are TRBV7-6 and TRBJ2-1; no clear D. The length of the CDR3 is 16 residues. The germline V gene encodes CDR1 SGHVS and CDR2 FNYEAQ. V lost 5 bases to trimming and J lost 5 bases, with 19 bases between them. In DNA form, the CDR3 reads TGTGCCAGCAGCGTATGGACCGGAACTTTTAACAATGAGCAGTTCTTC. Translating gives CASSVWTGTFNNEQFF. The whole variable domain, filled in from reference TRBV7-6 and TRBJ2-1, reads GAGVSQSPRYKVTKRGQDVALRCDPISGHVSLYWYRQALGQGPEFLTYFNYEAQQDKSGLPNDRFSAERPEGSISTLTIQRTEQRDSAMYRCASSVWTGTFNNEQFFGPGTRLTVL.

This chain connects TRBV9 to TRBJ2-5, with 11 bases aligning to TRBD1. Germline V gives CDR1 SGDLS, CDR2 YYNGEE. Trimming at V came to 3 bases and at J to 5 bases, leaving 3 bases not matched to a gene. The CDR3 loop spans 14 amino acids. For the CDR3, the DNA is TGTGCCAGCAGCGAGGACAGGGGGCGGGAGACCCAGTACTTC. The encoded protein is CASSEDRGRETQYF. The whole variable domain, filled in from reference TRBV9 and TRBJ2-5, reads DSGVTQTPKHLITATGQRVTLRCSPRSGDLSVYWYQQSLDQGLQFLIQYYNGEERAKGNILERFSAQQFPDLHSELNLSSLELGDSALYFCASSEDRGRETQYFGPGTRLLVL.

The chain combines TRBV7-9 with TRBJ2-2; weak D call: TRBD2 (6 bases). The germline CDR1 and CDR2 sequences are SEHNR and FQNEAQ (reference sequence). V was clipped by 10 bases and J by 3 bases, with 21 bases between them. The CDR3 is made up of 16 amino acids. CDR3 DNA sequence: TGTGCCACCCTCTCAAGGGGCAGGGAGGACACCGGGGAGCTGTTTTTT. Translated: CATLSRGREDTGELFF. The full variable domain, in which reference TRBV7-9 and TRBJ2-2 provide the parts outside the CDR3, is DTGVSQNPRHKITKRGQNVTFRCDPISEHNRLYWYRQTLGQGPEFLTYFQNEAQLEKSRLLSDRFSAERPKGSFSTLEIQRTEQGDSAMYLCATLSRGREDTGELFFGEGSRLTVL.

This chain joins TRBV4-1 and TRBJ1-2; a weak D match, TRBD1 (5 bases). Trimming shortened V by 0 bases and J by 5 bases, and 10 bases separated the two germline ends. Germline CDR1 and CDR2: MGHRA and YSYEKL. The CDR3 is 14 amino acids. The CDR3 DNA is TGCGCCAGCAGCCAAGATGACAGAGGGTATGGCTACACCTTC. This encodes CASSQDDRGYGYTF.

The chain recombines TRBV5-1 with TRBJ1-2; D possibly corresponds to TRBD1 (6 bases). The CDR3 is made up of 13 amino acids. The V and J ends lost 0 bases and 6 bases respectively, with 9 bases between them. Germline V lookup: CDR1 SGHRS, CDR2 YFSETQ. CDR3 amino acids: CASSLGGQDGYTF. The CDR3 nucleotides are TGCGCCAGCAGCTTGGGGGGACAAGATGGCTACACCTTC.

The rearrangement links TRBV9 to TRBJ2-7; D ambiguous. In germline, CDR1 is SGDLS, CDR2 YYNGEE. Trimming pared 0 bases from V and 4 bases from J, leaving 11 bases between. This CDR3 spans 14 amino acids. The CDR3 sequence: CASSVGPDGYEQYF. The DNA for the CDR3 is TGTGCCAGCAGCGTAGGCCCGGACGGGTACGAGCAGTACTTC. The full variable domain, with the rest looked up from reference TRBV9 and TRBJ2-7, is DSGVTQTPKHLITATGQRVTLRCSPRSGDLSVYWYQQSLDQGLQFLIQYYNGEERAKGNILERFSAQQFPDLHSELNLSSLELGDSALYFCASSVGPDGYEQYFGPGTRLTVT.

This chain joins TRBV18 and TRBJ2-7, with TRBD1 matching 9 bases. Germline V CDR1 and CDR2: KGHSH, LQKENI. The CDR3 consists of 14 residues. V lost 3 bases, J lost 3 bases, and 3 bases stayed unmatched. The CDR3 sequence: CASSPGTGLYEQYF. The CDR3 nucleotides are TGTGCCAGCTCACCCGGGACAGGGCTCTACGAGCAGTACTTC.

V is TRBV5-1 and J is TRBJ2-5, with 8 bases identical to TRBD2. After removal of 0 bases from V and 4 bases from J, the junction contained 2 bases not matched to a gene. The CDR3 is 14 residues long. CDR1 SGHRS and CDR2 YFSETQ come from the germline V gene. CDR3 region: CASSLVGGAETQYF. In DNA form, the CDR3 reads TGCGCCAGCAGCTTGGTCGGGGGGGCAGAGACCCAGTACTTC.

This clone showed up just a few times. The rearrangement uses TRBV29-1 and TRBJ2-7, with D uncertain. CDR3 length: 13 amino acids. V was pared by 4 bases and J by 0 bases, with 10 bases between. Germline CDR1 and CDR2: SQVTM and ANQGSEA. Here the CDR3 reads CSVVGRSSYEQYF. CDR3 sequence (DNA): TGCAGCGTTGTGGGCAGGAGCTCCTACGAGCAGTACTTC.

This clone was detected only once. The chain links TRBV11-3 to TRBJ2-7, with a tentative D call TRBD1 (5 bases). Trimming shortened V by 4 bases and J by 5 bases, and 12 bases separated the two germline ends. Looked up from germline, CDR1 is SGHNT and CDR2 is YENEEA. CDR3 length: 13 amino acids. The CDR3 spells CASSSRDTHEQYF. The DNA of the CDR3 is TGTGCCAGCAGCTCCAGGGATACCCACGAGCAGTACTTC. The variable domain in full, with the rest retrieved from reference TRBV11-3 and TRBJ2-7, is EAGVVQSPRYKIIEKKQPVAFWCNPISGHNTLYWYLQNLGQGPELLIRYENEEAVDDSQLPKDRFSAERLKGVDSTLKIQPAELGDSAVYLCASSSRDTHEQYFGPGTRLTVT.

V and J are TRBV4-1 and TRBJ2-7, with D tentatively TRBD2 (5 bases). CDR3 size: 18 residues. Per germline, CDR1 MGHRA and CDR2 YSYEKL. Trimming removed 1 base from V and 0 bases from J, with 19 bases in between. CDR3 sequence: CASSQVDFIPGSSYEQYF. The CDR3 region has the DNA TGCGCCAGCAGCCAAGTGGACTTTATCCCAGGCAGCTCCTACGAGCAGTACTTC.

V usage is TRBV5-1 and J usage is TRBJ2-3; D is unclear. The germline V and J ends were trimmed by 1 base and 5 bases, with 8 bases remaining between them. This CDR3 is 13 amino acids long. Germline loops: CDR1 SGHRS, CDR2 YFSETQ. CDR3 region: CASSLRAGDTQYF. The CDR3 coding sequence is TGCGCCAGCAGCTTGCGGGCAGGAGATACGCAGTATTTT.

The CDR3 region is CASSYVGQNTEAFF. For the CDR3, the DNA is TGTGCCAGCAGTTACGTCGGACAGAACACTGAAGCTTTCTTT. The chain recombines TRBV6-5 with TRBJ1-1; TRBD1 is a possible D gene (5 bases). CDR1 and CDR2 from the germline V gene are MNHEY and SVGAGI. Trimming stripped 2 bases from V and 1 base from J, with 8 bases between. The CDR3 loop spans 14 amino acids.

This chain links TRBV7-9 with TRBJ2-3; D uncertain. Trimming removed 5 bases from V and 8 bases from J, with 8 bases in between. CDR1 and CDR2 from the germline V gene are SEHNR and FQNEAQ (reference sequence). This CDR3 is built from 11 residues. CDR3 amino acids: CASSQTLTQYF. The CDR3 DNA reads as TGTGCCAGCAGCCAGACCCTTACGCAGTATTTT.